A single sample gave rise to the 31 T cell receptor beta chains below, sequenced in a study of spatial heterogeneity in lung cancer. One entry per CDR3 protein, called by TCRdb with MiXCR from the 5' RACE reads. The repertoire holds over 45,000 distinct CDR3 sequences, with roughly 5.7% as singletons. The time point: sample taken at primary tumor resection. This specimen was PBMCs, taken at surgery. These TCRs come from a male donor with early-stage non-small cell lung cancer.

The V and J genes are TRBV7-2 and TRBJ2-5; TRBD2 aligns across 8 bases. From germline, CDR1 is SGHTA and CDR2 FQGNSA. The CDR3 runs to 15 residues. The trim removed 1 base at V and 4 bases at J, leaving 5 bases unmatched. CDR3 residues: CASSLDTGRGETQYF. CDR3 nucleotides: TGTGCCAGCAGCTTAGATACCGGGAGGGGAGAGACCCAGTACTTC.

This clonotype has a count of ten or more. The CDR3 nucleotides read TGTGCCAGCACCCGCACTGAAGCTTTCTTT. This encodes CASTRTEAFF. This chain connects TRBV6-1 to TRBJ1-1; D not certain. CDR1 is MNHNS and CDR2 is SASEGT in the germline V gene. The CDR3 spans 10 residues. V lost 7 bases to trimming and J lost 4 bases, with 4 bases between them.

The chain couples TRBV7-2 to TRBJ2-7; 7 bases are a match to TRBD1. With 4 bases clipped from V and 3 bases from J, the junction kept 6 bases outside the gene matches. This CDR3 is built from 14 residues. CDR1 and CDR2 from the germline V gene are SGHTA and FQGNSA. CDR3 loop: CASSSRTGVYEQYF. In DNA form, the CDR3 reads TGTGCCAGCAGCTCTCGCACAGGGGTCTACGAGCAGTACTTC.

At least ten counts were recorded for this clonotype. The genes are TRBV24-1 and TRBJ2-7; TRBD2 matches at 7 bases. The CDR3 contains 14 residues. The V gene end was trimmed by 5 bases and the J gene end by 0 bases; junction bases not matched to a gene: 3. Germline lookup yields CDR1 KGHDR and CDR2 SFDVKD. The CDR3 region has the DNA TGTGCCACCAGTGGTGGGAGGGCCTCCTACGAGCAGTACTTC. This encodes CATSGGRASYEQYF.

The table lists this clonotype with many counts. The chain couples TRBV2 to TRBJ2-7; 9 bases fit TRBD1. The CDR3 totals 18 residues. Trimming cost V 5 bases and J 0 bases; bases outside gene matches: 14. The germline gives CDR1 SNHLY, CDR2 FYNNEI. The CDR3 reads CASSSTRDRATSSYEQYF. The CDR3 DNA reads as TGTGCCAGCAGTTCGACCCGGGACAGGGCAACCAGCTCCTACGAGCAGTACTTC.

There are a few counts of this clonotype. The chain carries TRBV7-2 and TRBJ2-3; D gene unclear. V was clipped by 6 bases and J by 6 bases, with 13 bases between them. CDR3 size: 13 residues. The germline gives CDR1 SGHTA, CDR2 FQGNSA. CDR3 nucleotide sequence: TGTGCCAGCAGATCTATCCCGACGGATACGCAGTATTTT. This codes for CASRSIPTDTQYF.

This clonotype was counted ten times or more. This chain joins TRBV7-2 and TRBJ2-1, with 12 bases identical to TRBD2. Per germline, CDR1 SGHTA and CDR2 FQGNSA. The CDR3 is 15 residues long. The J segment lost 7 bases and the V segment lost 3 bases, leaving 4 bases of the junction unmatched. CDR3 in DNA: TGTGCCAGCAGCTTCGGGACTAGCGGGCGAAATGAGCAGTTCTTC. This sequence encodes CASSFGTSGRNEQFF.

This clonotype was counted ten times or more. The gene calls are TRBV7-9 and TRBJ2-2; D unclear. CDR1 and CDR2 (germline): SEHNR, FQNEAQ (reference sequence). V was clipped by 5 bases and J by 5 bases, with 9 bases between them. There are 13 residues in the CDR3. DNA of the CDR3: TGTGCCAGCAGCATTAGCCTTACCGGGGAGCTGTTTTTT. Its protein is CASSISLTGELFF.

This clonotype was observed many times. This chain joins TRBV28 and TRBJ2-3; no firm D call. The V gene lost 0 bases and the J gene lost 1 base, with 5 bases spanning the gap. This CDR3 spans 14 amino acids. Germline-derived CDR1 and CDR2 are MDHEN and SYDVKM. CDR3 DNA sequence: TGTGCCAGCAGTTTATGGGCAGGCACAGATACGCAGTATTTT. Translated, it gives CASSLWAGTDTQYF. The whole variable domain, remainder taken from reference TRBV28 and TRBJ2-3, is DVKVTQSSRYLVKRTGEKVFLECVQDMDHENMFWYRQDPGLGLRLIYFSYDVKMKEKGDIPEGYSVSREKKERFSLILESASTNQTSMYLCASSLWAGTDTQYFGPGTRLTVL.

Ten or more counts support this clonotype. J is TRBJ2-6 and V is TRBV24-1; 7 bases line up with TRBD1. V was pared by 3 bases and J by 4 bases, with 5 bases of the junction left unmatched. Germline V gene data show CDR1 as KGHDR and CDR2 as SFDVKD. This CDR3 has 16 residues. The CDR3 DNA follows: TGTGCCACCAGTGATCCGACAGGGACGGGGGCCAACGTCCTGACTTTC. It translates to CATSDPTGTGANVLTF.

The rearrangement joins TRBV4-2 to TRBJ2-3; 8 bases agree with TRBD1. CDR3 length equals 14 residues. CDR1 and CDR2 (germline): LGHNA, YNFKEQ. Unmatched junction bases numbered 4, after V lost 4 bases and J lost 4 bases. CDR3 protein: CASSPGQGPDTQYF. The CDR3 nucleotides read TGTGCCAGCAGCCCCGGACAGGGCCCAGATACGCAGTATTTT.

This clonotype has a handful of counts. The V gene is TRBV6-5, the J gene TRBJ1-4, with TRBD1 matching 7 bases. This CDR3 is 13 amino acids long. The trim removed 8 bases at V and 8 bases at J, leaving 8 bases unmatched. In germline, CDR1 is MNHEY, CDR2 SVGAGI. The CDR3 loop is CASRQGVREKLFF. For the CDR3, the DNA is TGTGCCAGCCGACAGGGTGTAAGGGAAAAACTGTTTTTT.

The J gene is TRBJ2-3, the V gene TRBV20-1; D is unresolved. This CDR3 contains 11 residues. V lost 5 bases and J 3 bases, leaving 6 bases between the germline ends. From germline, CDR1 is DFQATT and CDR2 SNEGSKA (reference sequence). CDR3 DNA sequence: TGCAGTGCTTTAGGGACAGATACGCAGTATTTT. It yields the protein CSALGTDTQYF.

This clonotype was observed many times. The genes are TRBV7-7 and TRBJ2-2; 9 bases map to TRBD2. Germline CDR1 is SSHAT and CDR2 is FNYEAQ (reference sequence). The CDR3 contains 15 residues. Trimming cost V 5 bases and J 5 bases; bases outside gene matches: 6. CDR3 DNA sequence: TGTGCCAGCAGCCTTAGCGGGAGTAGGACCGGGGAGCTGTTTTTT. It encodes CASSLSGSRTGELFF.

This clonotype appeared many times. The chain employs TRBV12-3 or TRBV12-4 and TRBJ1-1; no clear D gene. V lost 1 base and J lost 1, with 4 bases in between. CDR3 length: 13 residues. The CDR3 here is CASSLVGNTEAFF. In DNA, the CDR3 is TGTGCCAGCAGTTTAGTCGGGAACACTGAAGCTTTCTTT.

Worth noting for this clonotype: A much larger clone sits a single nucleotide away, making a read error possible. This chain links TRBV27 with TRBJ2-5, with D uncertain. The CDR3 runs 14 residues. V was trimmed by 6 bases and J by 0 bases, leaving 11 bases between them. In germline, CDR1 is MNHEY, CDR2 SMNVEV (reference sequence). The CDR3 nucleotides read TGTGCCAGCAGCCGCCCCGACAACCAAGAGACCCAGTACTTC. Amino acid sequence: CASSRPDNQETQYF.

This clonotype was seen repeatedly, ten times or more. The chain links TRBV20-1 to TRBJ2-7; D possibly corresponds to TRBD1 (5 bases). There are 12 residues in the CDR3. Germline V lookup: CDR1 DFQATT, CDR2 SNEGSKA (reference sequence). The germline V and J ends were trimmed by 3 bases and 3 bases, with 9 bases remaining between them. CDR3 coding DNA: TGCAGTGCTAGCATCCAGGGCTACGAGCAGTACTTC. As protein: CSASIQGYEQYF.

The sample holds many counts of this clonotype. The chain is built from TRBV20-1 and TRBJ1-2; the D is unclear. The V end was cut by 3 bases, the J end by 5 bases, with 13 bases between. Germline assignment: CDR1 DFQATT and CDR2 SNEGSKA (reference sequence). This CDR3 is built from 13 residues. CDR3 region: CSARVLPLYGYTF. The CDR3 DNA follows: TGCAGTGCTAGGGTACTCCCCCTATATGGCTACACCTTC.

In its sample, this clonotype was seen many times. The chain recombines TRBV7-9 with TRBJ2-4; a possible D gene is TRBD2 (6 bases). V was shortened by 1 base and J by 1 base, with 8 bases between the two germline ends. The germline gives CDR1 SEHNR, CDR2 FQNEAQ (reference sequence). This CDR3 region has 15 residues. CDR3 nucleotides: TGTGCCAGCAGCTTAGTTGGGGGGGCCAAAAACATTCAGTACTTC. The encoded protein is CASSLVGGAKNIQYF. Supplemented by reference TRBV7-9 and TRBJ2-4, the full variable domain reads DTGVSQNPRHKITKRGQNVTFRCDPISEHNRLYWYRQTLGQGPEFLTYFQNEAQLEKSRLLSDRFSAERPKGSFSTLEIQRTEQGDSAMYLCASSLVGGAKNIQYFGAGTRLSVL.

This clonotype was seen many times. V gene TRBV4-1 combines with J gene TRBJ1-4, with D perhaps TRBD1 (5 bases). This CDR3 spans 19 amino acids. V was shortened by 0 bases and J by 1 base, with 18 bases between the two germline ends. Germline V gene data show CDR1 as MGHRA and CDR2 as YSYEKL. In DNA form, the CDR3 reads TGCGCCAGCAGCCAAGATAGGGGTTGGTTGGGGCAAACTAATGAAAAACTGTTTTTT. This gives the protein CASSQDRGWLGQTNEKLFF.

This clonotype was counted many times. V usage is TRBV18 and J usage is TRBJ2-5, with no clear D. Germline assignment: CDR1 KGHSH and CDR2 LQKENI. The CDR3 length is 12 residues. V lost 2 bases to trimming and J lost 1 base, with 2 bases between them. CDR3 bases: TGTGCCAGCTCACCATCCCAAGAGACCCAGTACTTC. This gives the protein CASSPSQETQYF. Combining the CDR3 with reference TRBV18 and TRBJ2-5 gives the whole variable domain NAGVMQNPRHLVRRRGQEARLRCSPMKGHSHVYWYRQLPEEGLKFMVYLQKENIIDESGMPKERFSAEFPKEGPSILRIQQVVRGDSAAYFCASSPSQETQYFGPGTRLLVL.

This clonotype was recorded at least ten times. This chain joins TRBV20-1 and TRBJ1-5, with D unresolved. Trimming stripped 2 bases from V and 3 bases from J, with 8 bases between. The CDR3 contains 13 residues. The germline V gene encodes CDR1 DFQATT and CDR2 SNEGSKA (reference sequence). The CDR3 bases are TGCAGTGCTAGATCCACCCACAATCAGCCCCAGCATTTT. Encoded protein: CSARSTHNQPQHF.

The table lists this clonotype with many counts. The chain joins TRBV27 to TRBJ2-7; TRBD2 is a possible D gene (6 bases). V was shortened by 6 bases and J by 3 bases, with 21 bases between the two germline ends. The CDR3 runs to 16 residues. Germline lookup yields CDR1 MNHEY and CDR2 SMNVEV (reference sequence). CDR3 protein: CASSPSAGLAVYEQYF. CDR3 sequence (DNA): TGTGCCAGCAGCCCCTCGGCGGGACTCGCGGTCTACGAGCAGTACTTC.

This clonotype showed up many times. The rearrangement links TRBV14 to TRBJ2-7; D possibly corresponds to TRBD1 (6 bases). The length of the CDR3 is 15 residues. Trimming pared 2 bases from V and 3 bases from J, leaving 14 bases between. Per the germline V gene, CDR1 is SGHDN and CDR2 is FVKESK. CDR3 nucleotide sequence: TGTGCCAGCAGCCAACCAGGGGATCCGTACTACGAGCAGTACTTC. This encodes CASSQPGDPYYEQYF.

This clonotype was observed a few times. One base away lies a much larger clone, so this may be a sequencing read error. This chain joins TRBV24-1 and TRBJ2-3, with 8 bases aligning to TRBD2. The V gene's germline CDR1 is KGHDR and CDR2 SFDVKD. This CDR3 is built from 15 residues. CDR3 bases: TGTGTCACCAGTGAAGGCGGGGGGCCCACAGATACGCAGTATTTT. It yields the protein CVTSEGGGPTDTQYF.

The sample holds many counts of this clonotype. This chain links TRBV4-1 with TRBJ2-7; possibly TRBD2 for D (6 bases). Between the trimmed V and J ends, which lost 4 bases and 1 base, there was a span of 14 bases. Germline CDR1 and CDR2: MGHRA and YSYEKL. CDR3 length equals 15 residues. The CDR3: CASSPFSGKSYEQYF. CDR3 coding DNA: TGCGCCAGCAGCCCCTTTAGCGGAAAGTCCTACGAGCAGTACTTC.

This clonotype was picked up many times. The chain combines TRBV7-2 with TRBJ2-3; maybe TRBD2 (5 bases). CDR1 SGHTA and CDR2 FQGNSA come from the germline V gene. The CDR3 has 13 amino acids. Trimming left V 6 bases short and J 11 bases short, with 18 bases between. CDR3 nucleotide sequence: TGTGCCAGCAGTCCCACACTAGGAATAATGCAGTATTTT. Amino acid sequence: CASSPTLGIMQYF.

This clonotype has a count of ten or more. The CDR3 region is CASSLFSGNTGELFF. CDR3 coding DNA: TGTGCCAGCAGCCTCTTTAGCGGTAACACCGGGGAGCTGTTTTTT. The chain has TRBV7-2 and TRBJ2-2, with D tentatively TRBD2 (6 bases). The CDR3 sequence is 15 residues long. Germline assignment: CDR1 SGHTA and CDR2 FQGNSA. Trimming stripped 5 bases from V and 2 bases from J, with 12 bases between.

Ten or more counts support this clonotype. The J gene is TRBJ1-2, the V gene TRBV30; no reliable D call. The CDR3 is 13 residues long. Deletions cut 5 bases from V and 5 bases from J, with 15 bases between. The germline V gene has CDR1 GTSNPN and CDR2 SVGIG (reference sequence). As DNA, the CDR3 is TGTGCCTGGCAGCTCGGAGATTCATATGGCTACACCTTC. Translating gives CAWQLGDSYGYTF. Full variable domain (missing parts from reference TRBV30 and TRBJ1-2): SQTIHQWPATLVQPVGSPLSLECTVEGTSNPNLYWYRQAAGRGLQLLFYSVGIGQISSEVPQNLSASRPQDRQFILSSKKLLLSDSGFYLCAWQLGDSYGYTFGSGTRLTVV.

There are a few counts of this clonotype. The CDR3 DNA is TGCAGTGCTAGGGGTCCTTACAGCGGGAGGGAGACCCAGTACTTC. The encoded protein is CSARGPYSGRETQYF. The genes are TRBV20-1 and TRBJ2-5; 9 nucleotides match TRBD2. V lost 3 bases to trimming and J lost 5 bases; unmatched junction nucleotides: 10. The CDR3 is made up of 15 amino acids. Germline V lookup: CDR1 DFQATT, CDR2 SNEGSKA (reference sequence).

This clonotype was detected many times. The chain is built from TRBV5-1 and TRBJ2-3; 10 nucleotides align to TRBD1. Unmatched junction bases numbered 7, after V lost 1 base and J lost 5 bases. This CDR3 region has 16 residues. From germline, CDR1 is SGHRS and CDR2 YFSETQ. CDR3 bases: TGCGCCAGCAGCTTGACGACAGGGGGCGGTGAAGATACGCAGTATTTT. Protein sequence: CASSLTTGGGEDTQYF.